The 12 T cell receptor beta chains listed next were all sequenced from one sample in a study of blood T cell repertoires in COVID-19. Clones were sequenced by immunoSEQ multiplex PCR, and TCRdb holds only the in-frame ones, with some missing. Among around 210,000 clones listed, over 75% were seen once. Sample: peripheral blood. The receptors shown here come from a man aged 50 or older with COVID-19, enrolled during active disease.

This sequence joins TRBV5-1 and TRBJ2-3; weak D call: TRBD1 (5 bases). V was cut by 4 bases and J by 4 bases, with 16 bases left in between. CDR3 length: 15 residues. Germline-derived CDR1 and CDR2 are SGHRS and YFSETQ. The CDR3 DNA reads as TGCGCCAGCAGCCGTGATCAGGGTACCCCAGATACGCAGTATTTT. It is translated as CASSRDQGTPDTQYF. Combining the CDR3 with reference TRBV5-1 and TRBJ2-3 gives the whole variable domain KAGVTQTPRYLIKTRGQQVTLSCSPISGHRSVSWYQQTPGQGLQFLFEYFSETQRNKGNFPGRFSGRQFSNSRSEMNVSTLELGDSALYLCASSRDQGTPDTQYFGPGTRLTVL.

Here the CDR3 DNA reads TGCGCCAGCAGCTCTCTCGGGCGGGAAGAGACCCAGTACTTC. Its translation is CASSSLGREETQYF. J is TRBJ2-5 and V is TRBV5-1; possibly TRBD2 for D (5 bases). The CDR3 sequence is 14 residues long. Germline values: CDR1 SGHRS, CDR2 YFSETQ. V lost 3 bases and J 3 bases, leaving 12 bases between the germline ends.

This clone showed up just a few times. The chain joins TRBV5-6 to TRBJ2-3; a possible D gene is TRBD2 (7 bases). CDR3 length equals 16 residues. The ends were cut back, 4 bases at V and 4 bases at J, with 19 bases in the middle. Germline-derived CDR1 and CDR2 are SGHDT and YYEEEE. DNA for the CDR3: TGTGCCAGCAGCCCGCGGGCCGGGGGGCGCCCAGATACGCAGTATTTT. Its protein product is CASSPRAGGRPDTQYF.

The V gene is TRBV3-1 (or the pseudogene TRBV3-2), the J gene TRBJ1-1; tentative D call: TRBD1 (6 bases). Trimming left V 1 base short and J 5 bases short, with 11 bases between. This CDR3 contains 14 residues. Germline CDR1 LGHDT, CDR2 YNNKEL (reference sequence). CDR3 in amino acids: CASSQVGGRTEAFF. The CDR3 DNA reads TGTGCCAGCAGCCAAGTAGGGGGAAGGACTGAAGCTTTCTTT.

The V and J genes are TRBV7-9 and TRBJ1-6, with 7 bases fitting TRBD1. CDR1 is SEHNR, CDR2 FQNEAQ, per germline (reference sequence). With V trimmed by 5 bases and J by 0 bases, 7 bases remained unmatched. This CDR3 has 17 amino acids. The CDR3 is CASSRDSPSSYNSPLHF. The CDR3 DNA reads as TGTGCCAGCAGCCGGGACAGTCCCAGCTCCTATAATTCACCCCTCCACTTT.

CDR3 in amino acids: CASRFSGGRNTEAFF. Written as DNA, the CDR3 is TGTGCCAGCAGGTTCTCGGGCGGGAGAAACACTGAAGCTTTCTTT. The V gene is TRBV6-5, the J gene TRBJ1-1; D is unclear. Trimming shortened V by 6 bases and J by 2 bases, and 16 bases separated the two germline ends. Germline V gene lookup returns CDR1 MNHEY and CDR2 SVGAGI. This CDR3 has 15 amino acids.

The rearrangement joins TRBV7-9 to TRBJ2-7, with 9 bases fitting TRBD2. The CDR3 totals 15 residues. Germline-derived CDR1 and CDR2 are SEHNR and FQNEAQ (reference sequence). Trimming at V came to 5 bases and at J to 5 bases, leaving 10 bases not matched to a gene. The CDR3 loop reads CASSRSSGALNEQYF. The CDR3 nucleotides are TGTGCCAGCAGCCGCTCTAGCGGGGCGTTGAACGAGCAGTACTTC.

The rearrangement joins TRBV18 to TRBJ2-1; 14 bases are shared with TRBD2. There are 15 residues in the CDR3. Germline lookup yields CDR1 KGHSH and CDR2 LQKENI. V dropped 3 bases and J dropped 7; count of bases not matched to a gene: 2. CDR3 bases: TGTGCCAGCTCACCCGGGACTAGCGGGAGAAATGAGCAGTTCTTC. It yields the protein CASSPGTSGRNEQFF.

The chain joins TRBV2 to TRBJ1-3; no clear D gene. Germline V gene data show CDR1 as SNHLY and CDR2 as FYNNEI. The CDR3 extends over 15 amino acids. Trimming removed 6 bases from V and 1 base from J, with 13 bases in between. The CDR3 DNA is TGTGCCAGCAGCGTTACAGTGGGTTCTGGAAACACCATATATTTT. It encodes CASSVTVGSGNTIYF. Based on the CDR3 plus reference TRBV2 and TRBJ1-3, the full variable domain is EPEVTQTPSHQVTQMGQEVILRCVPISNHLYFYWYRQILGQKVEFLVSFYNNEISEKSEIFDDQFSVERPDGSNFTLKIRSTKLEDSAMYFCASSVTVGSGNTIYFGEGSWLTVV.

The chain uses TRBV7-9 and TRBJ2-7; D is unclear. This CDR3 is built from 13 residues. Germline CDR1 and CDR2: SEHNR and FQNEAQ (reference sequence). Between the trimmed V and J ends, which lost 2 bases and 3 bases, there was a span of 8 bases. The CDR3 DNA sequence: TGTGCCAGCAGCTTATCACAGTACTACGAGCAGTACTTC. It codes for CASSLSQYYEQYF.

This clone has a handful of counts. V gene TRBV4-3 combines with J gene TRBJ2-7, with D perhaps TRBD2 (6 bases). The V gene lost 1 base and the J gene lost 0 bases, with 10 bases spanning the gap. CDR1 is LGHNA and CDR2 is YSLEER in the germline V gene. There are 15 residues in the CDR3. CDR3 in amino acids: CASSQGAGSSYEQYF. The CDR3 DNA sequence: TGCGCCAGCAGCCAAGGAGCGGGCAGCTCCTACGAGCAGTACTTC.

The chain employs TRBV6-5 and TRBJ1-3; the D gene is possibly TRBD1 (6 bases). V shed 0 bases and J shed 2 bases, with 11 bases lying between them. Per germline, CDR1 MNHEY and CDR2 SVGAGI. CDR3 length: 16 amino acids. The CDR3 sequence is CASSYSRGGTGNTIYF. The DNA of the CDR3 is TGTGCCAGCAGTTACTCCCGGGGGGGCACTGGAAACACCATATATTTT.